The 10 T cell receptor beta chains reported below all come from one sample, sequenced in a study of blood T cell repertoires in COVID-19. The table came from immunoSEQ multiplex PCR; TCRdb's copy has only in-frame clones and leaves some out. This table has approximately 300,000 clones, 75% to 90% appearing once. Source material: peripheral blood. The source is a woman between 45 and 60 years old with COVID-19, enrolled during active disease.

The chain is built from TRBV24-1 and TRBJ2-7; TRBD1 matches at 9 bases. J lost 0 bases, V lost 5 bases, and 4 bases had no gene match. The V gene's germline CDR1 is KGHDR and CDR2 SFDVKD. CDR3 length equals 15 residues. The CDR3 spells CATSGRTGDSYEQYF. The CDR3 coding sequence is TGTGCCACCAGTGGGCGGACAGGGGACTCCTACGAGCAGTACTTC.

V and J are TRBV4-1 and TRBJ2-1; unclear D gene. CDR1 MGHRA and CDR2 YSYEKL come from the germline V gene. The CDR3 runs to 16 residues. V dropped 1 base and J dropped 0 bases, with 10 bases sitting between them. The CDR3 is CASSQAEASSYNEQFF. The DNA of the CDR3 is TGCGCCAGCAGCCAAGCTGAGGCCAGCTCCTACAATGAGCAGTTCTTC.

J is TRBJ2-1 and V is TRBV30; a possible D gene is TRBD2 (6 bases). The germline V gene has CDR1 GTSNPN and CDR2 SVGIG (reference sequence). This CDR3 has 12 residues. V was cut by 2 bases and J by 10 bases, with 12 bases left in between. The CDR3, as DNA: TGTGCCTGGAGTCTAGAGGAGGGAGAGCAGTTCTTC. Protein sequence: CAWSLEEGEQFF. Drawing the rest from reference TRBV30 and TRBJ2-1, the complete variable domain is SQTIHQWPATLVQPVGSPLSLECTVEGTSNPNLYWYRQAAGRGLQLLFYSVGIGQISSEVPQNLSASRPQDRQFILSSKKLLLSDSGFYLCAWSLEEGEQFFGPGTRLTVL.

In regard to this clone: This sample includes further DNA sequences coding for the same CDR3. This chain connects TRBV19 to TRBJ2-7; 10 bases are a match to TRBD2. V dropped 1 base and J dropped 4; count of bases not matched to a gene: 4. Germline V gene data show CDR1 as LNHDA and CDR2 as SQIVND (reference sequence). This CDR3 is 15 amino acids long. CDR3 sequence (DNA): TGTGCCAGTAGTATAGGCCCTAGCGGGAGTTACGAGCAGTACTTC. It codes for CASSIGPSGSYEQYF.

The DNA of the CDR3 is TGTGCCAGCAGCCCGGACCTAGCGGGAGGGCGAGAGACCCAGTACTTC. It encodes CASSPDLAGGRETQYF. V usage is TRBV7-2 and J usage is TRBJ2-5; 12 bases fit TRBD2. After removal of 5 bases from V and 4 bases from J, the junction contained 8 bases not matched to a gene. The germline gives CDR1 SGHTA, CDR2 FQGNSA. This CDR3 spans 16 amino acids.

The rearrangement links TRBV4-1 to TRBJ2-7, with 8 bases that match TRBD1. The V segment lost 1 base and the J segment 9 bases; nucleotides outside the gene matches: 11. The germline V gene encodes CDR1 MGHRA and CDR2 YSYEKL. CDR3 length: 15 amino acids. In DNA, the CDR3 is TGCGCCAGCAGCCAAGGCCCGGACAGGGACGACGGGCAGTACTTC. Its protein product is CASSQGPDRDDGQYF.

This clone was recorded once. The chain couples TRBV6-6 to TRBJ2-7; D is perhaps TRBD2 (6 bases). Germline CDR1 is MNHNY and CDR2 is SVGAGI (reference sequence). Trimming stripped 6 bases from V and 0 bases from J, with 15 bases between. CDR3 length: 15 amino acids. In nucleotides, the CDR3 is TGTGCCAGCAGCTCTCGGGACTTAAGCTCCTACGAGCAGTACTTC. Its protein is CASSSRDLSSYEQYF.

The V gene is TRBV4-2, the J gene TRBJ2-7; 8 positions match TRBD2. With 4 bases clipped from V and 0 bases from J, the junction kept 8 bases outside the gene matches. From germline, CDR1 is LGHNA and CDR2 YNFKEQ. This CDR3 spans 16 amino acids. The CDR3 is CASSPQAGTSSYEQYF. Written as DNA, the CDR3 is TGTGCCAGCAGCCCGCAGGCCGGGACTAGCTCCTACGAGCAGTACTTC.

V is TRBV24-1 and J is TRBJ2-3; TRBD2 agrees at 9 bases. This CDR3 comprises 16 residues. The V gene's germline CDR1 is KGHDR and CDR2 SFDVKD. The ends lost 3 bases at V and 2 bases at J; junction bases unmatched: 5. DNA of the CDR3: TGTGCCACCAGTGATCGGACTAGCGTTATCACAGATACGCAGTATTTT. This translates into CATSDRTSVITDTQYF.

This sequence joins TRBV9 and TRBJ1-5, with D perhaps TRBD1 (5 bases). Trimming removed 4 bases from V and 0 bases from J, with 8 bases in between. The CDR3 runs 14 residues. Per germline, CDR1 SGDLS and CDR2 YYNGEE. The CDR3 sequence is CASSLDISNQPQHF. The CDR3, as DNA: TGTGCCAGCAGCTTGGACATTAGCAATCAGCCCCAGCATTTT.